The rows below give T cell receptor beta chains drawn from one sample of a study of T cell clusters in autoimmune cytopenias. TCRdb reprocessed the multiplex PCR reads; each CDR3 protein has one entry and no DNA is given. This repertoire includes about 2,800 distinct CDR3 sequences. Material: peripheral blood. The origin of the receptors is a human donor with an autoimmune cytopenia or autoimmune hepatitis (not recorded which). Both conserved end residues are part of each CDR3. Fields, in order: clone size, V gene, J gene, CDR3 protein. The size entry is marked missing in some rows and otherwise reads once, few, many or a size class.

-	TRBV7-9	TRBJ2-1	CASSLVAGTGNEQFF
medium-sized	TRBV11-1	TRBJ2-3	CASSSLGSGVTDTQYF
medium-sized	TRBV18	TRBJ2-7	CASSLAGQSYEQYF
medium-sized	TRBV12-3/TRBV12-4	TRBJ2-1	CASSEAGLGNEQFF
medium-sized	TRBV6-5	TRBJ1-1	CASSYMLGSTEAFF
medium-sized	TRBV15	TRBJ1-5	CATSRDFEAPGQPQHF
medium-sized	TRBV27	TRBJ2-7	CASSSTGSPGDEQYF
medium-sized	TRBV18	TRBJ2-7	CASSLRTGLVEQYF
medium-sized	TRBV6-2/TRBV6-3	TRBJ1-1	CASRTGQGKSTEAFF
medium-sized	TRBV7-2	TRBJ1-1	CASSSIPGGTEAFF
medium-sized	TRBV6-5	TRBJ1-3	CASSYSIQGGNTIYF
medium-sized	TRBV6-5	TRBJ1-2	CASSYSFSSNYGYTF
medium-sized	TRBV19	TRBJ1-4	CASSVGTGAPNEKLFF
medium-sized	TRBV19	TRBJ1-6	CASSQGYNSPLHF
medium-sized	TRBV12-3/TRBV12-4	TRBJ2-2	CASSAKRGAGTGELFF
medium-sized	TRBV7-2	TRBJ2-1	CASSLTSGRGNEQFF
medium-sized	TRBV19	TRBJ1-5	CASSMFRLSNQPQHF
medium-sized	TRBV19	TRBJ1-2	CASSPSGTGGGSGYTF
medium-sized	TRBV29-1	TRBJ2-7	CSAGTSGYEQYF
medium-sized	TRBV6-5	TRBJ1-1	CASSYGNHRAGEAFF
medium-sized	TRBV19	TRBJ2-3	CASSISGGQDTQYF
medium-sized	TRBV20-1	TRBJ2-3	CSARDLTRNTDTQYF
medium-sized	TRBV19	TRBJ2-7	CASGEGQRSGEQYF
medium-sized	TRBV18	TRBJ2-3	CASSRRASSGSTDTQYF
medium-sized	TRBV7-2	TRBJ1-6	CASSLQGDRSPLHF
medium-sized	TRBV6-2/TRBV6-3	TRBJ2-2	CASSSLAGRSNTGELFF
large	TRBV27	TRBJ1-4	CASSLSGTWGEKLFF
medium-sized	TRBV12-3/TRBV12-4	TRBJ2-3	CASSFGTGGGDTQYF
medium-sized	TRBV6-2/TRBV6-3	TRBJ2-3	CASSYSASGDPDTQYF
medium-sized	TRBV6-5	TRBJ2-7	CASRRFGTVHEQYF
medium-sized	TRBV6-2/TRBV6-3	TRBJ2-7	CASSSFDRGLREQYF
medium-sized	TRBV11-2	TRBJ2-3	CASSWGLTDTQYF
medium-sized	TRBV19	TRBJ1-6	CASNGGAEYSPLHF
medium-sized	TRBV18	TRBJ1-5	CASSPGQGAGDQPQHF
medium-sized	TRBV20-1	TRBJ2-7	CSASWSDSSYEQYF
medium-sized	TRBV5-6	TRBJ2-7	CASSLVDAYEQYF
medium-sized	TRBV19	TRBJ1-2	CASRTTGESGGYTF
medium-sized	TRBV7-6	TRBJ1-1	CASSSASPRGDEAFF
medium-sized	TRBV5-5	TRBJ2-3	CASSYGTGTDTQYF
medium-sized	TRBV6-5	TRBJ2-2	CASSFHSGGNTGELFF
medium-sized	TRBV19	TRBJ1-5	CASNPQGNQPQHF
medium-sized	TRBV7-6	TRBJ1-2	CASSLSDSGYTF
medium-sized	TRBV18	TRBJ1-5	CASSRDRDNQPQHF
medium-sized	TRBV11-1	TRBJ1-6	CASSLQTGYNSPLHF
medium-sized	TRBV30	TRBJ1-5	CAWRGQGLNQPQHF
medium-sized	TRBV6-5	TRBJ1-1	CASSESLWGQETEAFF
medium-sized	TRBV30	TRBJ1-1	CARTQGMNTEAFF
medium-sized	TRBV6-1	TRBJ1-1	CASSEGPGWVPNTKAFF